Here is one T cell receptor beta chain with its context. What it recognizes is unknown. Russia was home to the donors, healthy Caucasian individuals aged about 6 to 90. The data are from a study of blood T cells in healthy people across ages. Overall study findings and caveats: Observed TCR beta diversity per million T cells went down as age went up. This fall followed a roughly linear course with age. Compared with aged donors, long-lived donors showed fewer expanded clones, suggesting selection.

A second PCR, run for about 7 to 11 cycles, used a sample-barcoded 5' primer plus a J-beta primer mix. At least 3 million CDR3-containing paired-end reads were obtained per sample. TCRdb called the 5' RACE reads again in MiXCR, with one record for every CDR3 protein. The sample holds 600,000 to 1,000,000 distinct CDR3 sequences; over 45% are singletons and the top ten take roughly 20%. The material sequenced was blood. The clonotype was recovered from a man younger than 45 in good health.

The CDR3 spells CASSVSSMGSYEQYF. Here the CDR3 DNA reads TGTGCCAGCAGTGTAAGCAGCATGGGGTCCTACGAGCAGTACTTC. This chain uses TRBV6-1 with TRBJ2-7; D not certain. CDR1 and CDR2 (germline): MNHNS, SASEGT. The V end was cut by 4 bases, the J end by 1 base, with 14 bases between. The CDR3 is made up of 15 amino acids.